This TCR beta chain was documented in a study of post-analysis software for immune sequencing data. The CDR3 covers 14 residues. Germline CDR1 and CDR2: SGHVS and FQNEAQ. The authors incorporated unique molecular identifiers into the TCR beta cDNA libraries. TCRdb recomputed calls from the PCR reads with MiXCR, one row per CDR3 protein. The data show 650,000 to 900,000 distinct CDR3 sequences, around 42% seen once. Concerning this clonotype itself: Antigen: not known.

Whole-study results and caveats: In patients, TRBV5-6, TRBV5-1 and TRBV20-1 belonged to five or six TRBV segments found more frequently than in controls.

The chain uses TRBV7-8 and TRBJ2-5, with a weak D call TRBD2 (6 bases). The end of the DNA fits TRBJ2-7 better, so the J call may be wrong. The TCR originated in a girl between 5 and 17 years old with multiple sclerosis. Input material: blood. The DNA of the CDR3 is TGTGCCAGCATCACAAGCGGAGGGCCGGGCGAGCAGTACTTC. It codes for CASITSGGPGEQYF.